This is a list of T cell receptor beta chains from one sample in a study of blood T cells in healthy people across ages. TCRdb analysed the 5' RACE reads with MiXCR anew, one entry per CDR3 protein. In the table there are roughly 1,500,000 distinct CDR3 sequences, 30% to 35% of which are singletons. The sample taken for sequencing was blood. These receptors all stem from a woman aged 30 to 39 in good health. Each CDR3 is given with its conserved first and last residue. D genes are given only for firm matches. Expanded clones get a size class; other rows say once, few or many, or leave the size out.

D: .; size: .; V: TRBV29-1; J: TRBJ1-1; CDR3: CSVVPGDTEAFF; DNA: TGCAGCGTTGTCCCAGGGGACACTGAAGCTTTCTTT
D: TRBD2; size: .; V: TRBV27; J: TRBJ2-1; CDR3: CASSPRLAPDNEQFF; DNA: TGTGCCAGCAGTCCCCGACTAGCGCCCGACAATGAGCAGTTCTTC
D: .; size: few; V: TRBV5-5; J: TRBJ2-6; CDR3: CASSLSKGLPSYGNVLTF; DNA: TGTGCCAGCAGCTTATCGAAAGGACTCCCCAGCTACGGCAACGTCCTGACTTTC
D: .; size: .; V: TRBV5-6; J: TRBJ2-7; CDR3: CASSDLTGGRREQYF; DNA: TGTGCCAGCAGCGACCTAACCGGCGGCAGACGCGAGCAGTACTTC
D: .; size: many; V: TRBV20-1; J: TRBJ2-5; CDR3: CSASGAYQETQYF; DNA: TGCAGTGCGTCGGGGGCGTACCAAGAGACCCAGTACTTC
D: TRBD2; size: .; V: TRBV3-1; J: TRBJ2-5; CDR3: CASRETGTSGRRKETQYF; DNA: TGTGCCAGCAGAGAAACCGGGACTAGCGGGAGGCGGAAAGAGACCCAGTACTTC
D: TRBD1; size: .; V: TRBV6-1; J: TRBJ2-3; CDR3: CASSEDRGRGTDTQYF; DNA: TGTGCCAGCAGTGAGGACAGGGGGCGAGGCACAGATACGCAGTATTTT
D: .; size: few; V: TRBV27; J: TRBJ1-6; CDR3: CASSPREGSPLHF; DNA: TGTGCCAGCAGCCCCCGGGAGGGTTCACCCCTCCACTTT
D: TRBD2; size: .; V: TRBV12-3/TRBV12-4; J: TRBJ2-1; CDR3: CASRPSGTSGGYEQFF; DNA: TGTGCCAGCAGACCCTCCGGGACTAGCGGGGGATATGAGCAGTTCTTC
D: .; size: few; V: TRBV27; J: TRBJ1-4; CDR3: CASSSRLGVTNEKLFF; DNA: TGTGCCAGCAGTTCCAGGTTGGGGGTCACTAATGAAAAACTGTTTTTT
D: .; size: few; V: TRBV29-1; J: TRBJ2-5; CDR3: CSVGGARYSHKETQYF; DNA: TGCAGCGTTGGAGGCGCCAGATACTCTCACAAGGAGACCCAGTACTTC
D: .; size: many; V: TRBV29-1; J: TRBJ2-3; CDR3: CSRGYGTDTQYF; DNA: TGCAGCCGGGGGTACGGCACAGATACGCAGTATTTT
D: TRBD1; size: .; V: TRBV6-5; J: TRBJ1-6; CDR3: CASSYEQGRETCNSPLHF; DNA: TGTGCCAGCAGTTACGAACAGGGGAGGGAAACCTGTAATTCACCCCTCCACTTT
D: .; size: few; V: TRBV10-3; J: TRBJ2-3; CDR3: CAIKSSASTDTQYF; DNA: TGTGCCATCAAATCGTCGGCTAGCACAGATACGCAGTATTTT
D: TRBD1; size: few; V: TRBV11-3; J: TRBJ2-2; CDR3: CASSLGTGLTGELFF; DNA: TGTGCCAGCAGCTTGGGGACAGGCCTAACCGGGGAGCTGTTTTTT
D: .; size: .; V: TRBV27; J: TRBJ2-5; CDR3: CASSSWPRHQETQYF; DNA: TGTGCCAGCAGTTCGTGGCCCCGACACCAAGAGACCCAGTACTTC
D: .; size: .; V: TRBV4-1; J: TRBJ1-6; CDR3: CASSDEKENRSPLHF; DNA: TGCGCCAGCAGCGACGAGAAGGAGAACCGCTCACCCCTCCACTTT
D: .; size: many; V: TRBV7-2; J: TRBJ2-1; CDR3: CASSPTPLNEQFF; DNA: TGTGCCAGCAGCCCGACACCTCTCAATGAGCAGTTCTTC
D: .; size: .; V: TRBV18; J: TRBJ1-2; CDR3: CASSPRMGMDGYTF; DNA: TGTGCCAGCTCACCACGGATGGGGATGGATGGCTACACCTTC
D: TRBD1; size: .; V: TRBV24-1; J: TRBJ2-1; CDR3: CATGVGTGDYNEQFF; DNA: TGTGCCACCGGGGTGGGGACAGGGGATTACAATGAGCAGTTCTTC